A single sample gave rise to the 30 T cell receptor beta chains below, sequenced in a study of shared clonotypes between healthy human individuals. Naive CD8 cells, CD45RO-negative and positively selected for CCR7, excluded terminally differentiated effector memory CD45RA+ cells. TCRdb's copy holds only in-frame clones and misses some; the assay was immunoSEQ multiplex PCR. This sample has about 2,100,000 clones, with 90% to 95% found just once. Material for sequencing was naive CD8+ T cells from PBMCs. The receptor set was obtained from a man aged 18 to 30 in good health. Some clones in this sample may be carry-over from other donors' samples.

The V and J genes are TRBV4-3 and TRBJ2-6, with D perhaps matching TRBD1 (6 bases). This CDR3 region has 17 residues. CDR1 is LGHNA, CDR2 YSLEER, per germline. Deletions cut 3 bases from V and 2 bases from J, with 14 bases between. This CDR3 is CASSHLPGTTGANVLTF. The CDR3 DNA reads TGCGCCAGCAGCCACCTTCCCGGGACAACTGGGGCCAACGTCCTGACTTTC.

The chain combines TRBV15 with TRBJ2-1, with 10 bases aligning to TRBD2. Germline trimming cut 3 bases from V and 9 bases from J; bases unmatched to any gene: 11. The CDR3 is 16 amino acids. Germline V CDR1 and CDR2: LNHNV, YYDKDF (reference sequence). CDR3 in amino acids: CATSRESGRASTEQFF. CDR3 coding DNA: TGTGCCACCAGCAGGGAAAGCGGGAGGGCTAGTACTGAGCAGTTCTTC.

The J gene is TRBJ2-3, the V gene TRBV10-1; 11 bases agree with TRBD2. This CDR3 spans 18 amino acids. Germline values: CDR1 WNHNN, CDR2 SYGVQD (reference sequence). J gave up 2 bases and V 4 bases, and 11 bases lay outside the gene matches. CDR3 in amino acids: CASSGRTLGLAVTDTQYF. CDR3 coding DNA: TGCGCCAGCAGTGGGAGAACCTTGGGACTAGCGGTCACAGATACGCAGTATTTT.

V gene TRBV6-1 combines with J gene TRBJ1-1; TRBD1 matches 9 bases. Germline lookup yields CDR1 MNHNS and CDR2 SASEGT. J gave up 6 bases and V 1 base, and 12 bases lay outside the gene matches. CDR3 size: 17 residues. The CDR3 DNA reads as TGTGCCAGCAGTGAAGGGGCCAGACTTGACAGGGGGTCTGAAGCTTTCTTT. Residues: CASSEGARLDRGSEAFF.

As regards this clone: In the same sample, other DNA sequences code for this CDR3. J is TRBJ2-7 and V is TRBV18; D is perhaps TRBD1 or TRBD2 (5 bases each). The CDR3 is made up of 15 amino acids. Germline V lookup: CDR1 KGHSH, CDR2 LQKENI. V was clipped by 3 bases and J by 0 bases, with 12 bases between them. CDR3 sequence (DNA): TGTGCCAGCTCACCCGGGACGGCCTCCTCCTACGAGCAGTACTTC. Amino acids: CASSPGTASSYEQYF.

This rearrangement joins TRBV18 to TRBJ1-5; 8 positions match TRBD1. This CDR3 comprises 15 residues. Germline V CDR1 and CDR2: KGHSH, LQKENI. The J segment lost 4 bases and the V segment lost 6 bases, leaving 8 bases of the junction unmatched. Here the CDR3 reads CASSVGTGPNQPQHF. In DNA form, the CDR3 reads TGTGCCAGCTCGGTAGGGACAGGACCAAATCAGCCCCAGCATTTT.

The chain uses TRBV7-9 and TRBJ1-4; D gene unclear. V lost 4 bases to trimming and J lost 8 bases, with 11 bases between them. The CDR3 covers 13 residues. Germline values: CDR1 SEHNR, CDR2 FQNEAQ (reference sequence). This CDR3 is CASSSSSEEKLFF. The CDR3 region has the DNA TGTGCCAGCAGCTCGAGTAGTGAAGAAAAACTGTTTTTT.

The chain uses TRBV6-5 and TRBJ2-2; D remains unclear. This CDR3 has 14 amino acids. Germline-derived CDR1 and CDR2 are MNHEY and SVGAGI. V gave up 6 bases and J gave up 5 bases, with 13 bases separating them. The CDR3 DNA is TGTGCCAGCAGGTCTGGACCCTTTACCGGGGAGCTGTTTTTT. This translates into CASRSGPFTGELFF.

This chain links TRBV5-8 with TRBJ2-7, with unresolved D. The CDR3 extends over 16 amino acids. Germline loops: CDR1 SGHTS, CDR2 YDEGEE. V was cut by 1 base and J by 6 bases, with 20 bases left in between. CDR3 amino acids: CASSLLGGEGFCEQYF. The CDR3 bases are TGTGCCAGCAGCTTGCTTGGTGGTGAAGGCTTCTGCGAGCAGTACTTC.

As regards this clone: Germline is not matched at one junction end, which may reflect a read error. The J gene is TRBJ2-7, the V gene TRBV11-1, with a tentative D call TRBD2 (6 bases). The CDR3 is 12 residues long. The germline gives CDR1 SGHAT, CDR2 FQDESV (reference sequence). The DNA of the CDR3 is TGTGCCAGCAGCCCCGGGACTTTCGAGCTTCACTTC. This translates into CASSPGTFELHF.

The chain couples TRBV13 to TRBJ2-1, with 10 positions matching TRBD2. CDR3 length: 17 amino acids. J gave up 6 bases and V 5 bases, and 13 bases lay outside the gene matches. Germline CDR1 is PRHDT and CDR2 is FYEKMQ (reference sequence). This chain's CDR3 is CASSPRASGSHGNEQFF. In DNA form, the CDR3 reads TGTGCCAGCAGCCCCCGTGCTAGCGGGAGTCATGGCAATGAGCAGTTCTTC.

The chain carries TRBV5-4 and TRBJ2-1, with 11 bases fitting TRBD1. Per the germline V gene, CDR1 is SGHNT and CDR2 is YYREEE (reference sequence). J lost 2 bases, V lost 4 bases, and 5 bases had no gene match. CDR3 length: 16 amino acids. CDR3 sequence reads: CASSERTGGPYNEQFF. In DNA form, the CDR3 reads TGTGCCAGCAGCGAGCGGACAGGGGGCCCCTACAATGAGCAGTTCTTC. Variable domain in full (rest from reference TRBV5-4 and TRBJ2-1): ETGVTQSPTHLIKTRGQQVTLRCSSQSGHNTVSWYQQALGQGPQFIFQYYREEENGRGNFPPRFSGLQFPNYSSELNVNALELDDSALYLCASSERTGGPYNEQFFGPGTRLTVL.

This clone was picked up one time. V gene TRBV9 combines with J gene TRBJ2-3, with TRBD2 matching over 12 bases. Trimming removed 2 bases from V and 6 bases from J; junction bases left unmatched: 10. This CDR3 is built from 17 residues. Germline CDR1 SGDLS, CDR2 YYNGEE. The CDR3 DNA reads TGTGCCAGCAGCGTCCCCCGAAGACTAGCGGGAGATGATACGCAGTATTTT. This codes for CASSVPRRLAGDDTQYF.

This chain joins TRBV27 and TRBJ1-2; a possible D gene is TRBD1 (6 bases). The V gene lost 0 bases and the J gene lost 2 bases, with 10 bases spanning the gap. The V gene's germline CDR1 is MNHEY and CDR2 SMNVEV (reference sequence). The length of the CDR3 is 15 residues. CDR3 sequence: CASSLSVRGNYGYTF. CDR3 nucleotides: TGTGCCAGCAGTTTATCGGTCAGGGGAAACTATGGCTACACCTTC.

This chain connects TRBV4-3 to TRBJ2-2; no definite D call. CDR1 is LGHNA and CDR2 is YSLEER in the germline V gene. V was pared by 0 bases and J by 5 bases, with 16 bases between. This CDR3 comprises 17 residues. The CDR3 nucleotides are TGCGCCAGCAGCCAAGATCTTACCACGGGTTGGACCGGGGAGCTGTTTTTT. Protein: CASSQDLTTGWTGELFF.

The chain joins TRBV5-6 to TRBJ2-1; 16 bases map to TRBD2. This CDR3 spans 16 amino acids. V shed 2 bases and J 8 bases; nucleotides not matched to a gene: 4. CDR1 is SGHDT and CDR2 is YYEEEE in the germline V gene. CDR3 in amino acids: CASSFPGLAGGYEQFF. The DNA for the CDR3 is TGTGCCAGCAGCTTCCCGGGACTAGCGGGAGGGTATGAGCAGTTCTTC.

This chain connects TRBV19 to TRBJ1-1; D unresolved. The germline V and J ends were trimmed by 2 bases and 0 bases, with 7 bases remaining between them. This CDR3 comprises 14 residues. Germline values: CDR1 LNHDA, CDR2 SQIVND (reference sequence). For the CDR3, the DNA is TGTGCCAGTAGTATACGGCCGGTGAACACTGAAGCTTTCTTT. Its protein product is CASSIRPVNTEAFF.

The rearrangement joins TRBV6-1 to TRBJ1-5, with D unresolved. Germline CDR1 reads MNHNS; CDR2 reads SASEGT. V lost 0 bases to trimming and J lost 4 bases, with 10 bases between them. This CDR3 has 15 residues. The CDR3 is CASSEAYRLNQPQHF. The CDR3, as DNA: TGTGCCAGCAGTGAAGCGTATAGGCTAAATCAGCCCCAGCATTTT.

The rearrangement joins TRBV6-1 to TRBJ1-2, with no clear D. CDR3 length equals 14 residues. Germline CDR1 MNHNS, CDR2 SASEGT. V lost 1 base and J 1 base, leaving 7 bases between the germline ends. The CDR3 DNA is TGTGCCAGCAGTGAAGAGACTTTTAACTATGGCTACACCTTC. It is translated as CASSEETFNYGYTF.

The rearrangement joins TRBV19 to TRBJ2-3; D uncertain. Looked up from germline, CDR1 is LNHDA and CDR2 is SQIVND (reference sequence). This CDR3 region has 13 residues. Trimming removed 7 bases at V and 0 bases at J, with 8 bases between. The chain's CDR3 is CASNSESTDTQYF. CDR3 nucleotides: TGTGCCAGTAACAGCGAAAGCACAGATACGCAGTATTTT.

The genes are TRBV19 and TRBJ1-1; 7 bases map to TRBD1. Looked up from germline, CDR1 is LNHDA and CDR2 is SQIVND (reference sequence). This CDR3 spans 16 amino acids. Trimming at V came to 1 base and at J to 6 bases, leaving 11 bases not matched to a gene. CDR3 DNA: TGTGCCAGTAGTATAGCGGGCAGGGGGTACGGGGCTGAAGCTTTCTTT. Protein: CASSIAGRGYGAEAFF.

This clone was detected once. The chain employs TRBV19 and TRBJ1-5; 10 nucleotides match TRBD1. The CDR3 spans 14 residues. Germline values: CDR1 LNHDA, CDR2 SQIVND (reference sequence). V shed 5 bases, J shed 7 bases, and the junction held 5 bases outside the gene matches. The CDR3 loop reads CASSGWDRGQPQHF. The CDR3 DNA is TGTGCCAGTAGTGGGTGGGACAGGGGACAGCCCCAGCATTTT.

This sequence joins TRBV2 and TRBJ2-1, with D perhaps given as TRBD1 or TRBD2 (5 bases each). The CDR3 totals 13 residues. Trimming took off 2 bases at V and 6 bases at J, with 8 bases between the two ends. Germline values: CDR1 SNHLY, CDR2 FYNNEI. The CDR3 region is CASSEWDPNEQFF. CDR3 bases: TGTGCCAGCAGTGAATGGGACCCCAATGAGCAGTTCTTC.

The chain couples TRBV19 to TRBJ1-3; D is undetermined. Germline loops: CDR1 LNHDA, CDR2 SQIVND (reference sequence). V was cut by 3 bases and J by 1 base, with 10 bases left in between. This CDR3 contains 15 residues. The CDR3 DNA reads as TGTGCCAGTAGTATCTGGCTATCTTCTGGAAACACCATATATTTT. Its protein is CASSIWLSSGNTIYF.

The CDR3 DNA is TGCGCCAGCAGCTTGGGCCAGAGCTCCTACGAGCAGTACTTC. Translated, it gives CASSLGQSSYEQYF. The chain joins TRBV5-1 to TRBJ2-7, with D hard to call. This CDR3 spans 14 amino acids. Germline CDR1 and CDR2: SGHRS and YFSETQ. Between the trimmed V and J ends, which lost 0 bases and 0 bases, there was a span of 7 bases.

This sequence joins TRBV2 and TRBJ2-7; 7 bases fit TRBD1. This CDR3 spans 12 amino acids. Germline V lookup: CDR1 SNHLY, CDR2 FYNNEI. Trimming took 8 bases from V and 3 from J; bases not matched to a gene: 4. The CDR3 coding sequence is TGTGCCAGCCGGGACAGTGACTACGAGCAGTACTTC. It is translated as CASRDSDYEQYF.

The chain is built from TRBV19 and TRBJ2-7; 9 nucleotides align to TRBD1. The J segment lost 5 bases and the V segment lost 6 bases, leaving 8 bases of the junction unmatched. CDR3 length: 14 residues. The germline CDR1 and CDR2 sequences are LNHDA and SQIVND (reference sequence). The CDR3 coding sequence is TGTGCCAGTAGCCGGGACAGGGATTCCCACGAGCAGTACTTC. It encodes CASSRDRDSHEQYF.

The rearrangement links TRBV7-2 to TRBJ2-7; the D is unclear. V was shortened by 3 bases and J by 3 bases, with 12 bases between the two germline ends. Germline loops: CDR1 SGHTA, CDR2 FQGNSA. The CDR3 runs 14 residues. The CDR3 spells CASSFMANNYEQYF. The CDR3 nucleotides are TGTGCCAGCAGCTTTATGGCTAACAACTACGAGCAGTACTTC.

V is TRBV10-1 and J is TRBJ2-7; D remains unclear. CDR1 is WNHNN, CDR2 SYGVQD, per germline (reference sequence). V was pared by 5 bases and J by 4 bases, with 9 bases between. This CDR3 region has 12 residues. The CDR3 DNA reads TGCGCCAGCAGTCCAAGTTGGTACGAGCAGTACTTC. Its translation: CASSPSWYEQYF.

The chain is built from TRBV5-4 and TRBJ2-7, with 10 bases lining up with TRBD2. V was clipped by 4 bases and J by 3 bases; unmatched bases: 4. Germline-derived CDR1 and CDR2 are SGHNT and YYREEE (reference sequence). This CDR3 comprises 14 residues. CDR3 amino acids: CASSLAGEYYEQYF. CDR3 nucleotide sequence: TGTGCCAGCAGCCTAGCGGGGGAATACTACGAGCAGTACTTC. Together with reference TRBV5-4 and TRBJ2-7, the CDR3 gives the full variable domain: ETGVTQSPTHLIKTRGQQVTLRCSSQSGHNTVSWYQQALGQGPQFIFQYYREEENGRGNFPPRFSGLQFPNYSSELNVNALELDDSALYLCASSLAGEYYEQYFGPGTRLTVT.